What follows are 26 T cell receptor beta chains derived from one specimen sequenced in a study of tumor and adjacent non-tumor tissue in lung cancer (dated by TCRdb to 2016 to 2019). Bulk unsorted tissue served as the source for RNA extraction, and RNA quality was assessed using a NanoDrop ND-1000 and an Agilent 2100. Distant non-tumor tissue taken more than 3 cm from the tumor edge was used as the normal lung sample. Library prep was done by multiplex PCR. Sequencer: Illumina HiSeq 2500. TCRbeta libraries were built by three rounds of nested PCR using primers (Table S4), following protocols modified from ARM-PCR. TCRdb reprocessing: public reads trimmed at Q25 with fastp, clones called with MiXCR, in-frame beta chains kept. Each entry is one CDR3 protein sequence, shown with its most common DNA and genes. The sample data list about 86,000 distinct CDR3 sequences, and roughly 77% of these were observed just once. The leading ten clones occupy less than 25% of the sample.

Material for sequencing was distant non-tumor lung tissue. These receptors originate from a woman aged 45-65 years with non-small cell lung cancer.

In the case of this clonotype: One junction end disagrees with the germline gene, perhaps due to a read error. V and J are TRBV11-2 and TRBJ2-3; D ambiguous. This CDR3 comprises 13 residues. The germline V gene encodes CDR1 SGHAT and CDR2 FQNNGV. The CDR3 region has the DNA TGTGCCAGCAGTTTAGACCGGGCAGATATGCAGTATTTT. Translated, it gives CASSLDRADMQYF.

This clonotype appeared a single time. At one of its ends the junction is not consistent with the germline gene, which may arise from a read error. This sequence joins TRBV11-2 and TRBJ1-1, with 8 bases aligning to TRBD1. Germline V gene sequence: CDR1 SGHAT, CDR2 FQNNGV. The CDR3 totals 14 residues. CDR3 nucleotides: TGTGCCAGAAGCCAGACAGGGGTGAACATTGAAGCTTTCTTT. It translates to CARSQTGVNIEAFF. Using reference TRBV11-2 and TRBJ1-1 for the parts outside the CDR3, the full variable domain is EAGVAQSPRYKIIEKRQSVAFWCNPISGHATLYWYQQILGQGPKLLIQFQNNGVVDDSQLPKDRFSAERLKGVDSTLKIQPAKLEDSAVYLCARSQTGVNIEAFFGQGTRLTVV.

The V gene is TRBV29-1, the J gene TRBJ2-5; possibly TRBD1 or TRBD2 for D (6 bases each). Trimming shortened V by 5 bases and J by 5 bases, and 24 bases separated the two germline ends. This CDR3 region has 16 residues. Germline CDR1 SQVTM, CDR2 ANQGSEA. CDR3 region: CSVKGGLAGVRETQYF. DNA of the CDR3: TGCAGCGTTAAGGGGGGCCTAGCTGGAGTTCGGGAGACCCAGTACTTC.

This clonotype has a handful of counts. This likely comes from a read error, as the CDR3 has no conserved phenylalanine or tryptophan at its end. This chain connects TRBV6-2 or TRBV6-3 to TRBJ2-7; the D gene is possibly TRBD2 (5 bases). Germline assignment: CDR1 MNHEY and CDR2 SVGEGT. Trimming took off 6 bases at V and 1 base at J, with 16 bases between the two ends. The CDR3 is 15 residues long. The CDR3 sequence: CASRPGTSGSYEQYL. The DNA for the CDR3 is TGTGCCAGCAGGCCCGGAACTAGTGGATCCTACGAGCAGTACCTC.

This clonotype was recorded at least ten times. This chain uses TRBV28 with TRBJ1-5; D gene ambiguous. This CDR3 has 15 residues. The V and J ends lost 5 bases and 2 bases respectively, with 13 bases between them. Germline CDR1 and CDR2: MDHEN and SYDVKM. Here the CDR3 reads CASSPRWAGNQPQHF. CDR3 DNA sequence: TGTGCCAGCAGTCCTCGCTGGGCTGGCAATCAGCCCCAGCATTTT.

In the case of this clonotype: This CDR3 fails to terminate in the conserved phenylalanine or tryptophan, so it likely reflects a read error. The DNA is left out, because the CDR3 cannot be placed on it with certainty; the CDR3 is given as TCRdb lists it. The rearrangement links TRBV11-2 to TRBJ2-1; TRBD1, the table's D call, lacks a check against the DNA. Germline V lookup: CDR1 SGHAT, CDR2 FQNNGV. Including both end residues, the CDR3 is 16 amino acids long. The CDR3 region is CASSLEPGQGFTEQIL.

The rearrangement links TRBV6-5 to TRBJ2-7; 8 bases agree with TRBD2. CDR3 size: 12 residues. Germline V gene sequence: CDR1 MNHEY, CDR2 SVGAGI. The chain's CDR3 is CTNSSGSHEQYF. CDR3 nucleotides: TGTACCAACTCCAGCGGGAGCCACGAGCAGTACTTC.

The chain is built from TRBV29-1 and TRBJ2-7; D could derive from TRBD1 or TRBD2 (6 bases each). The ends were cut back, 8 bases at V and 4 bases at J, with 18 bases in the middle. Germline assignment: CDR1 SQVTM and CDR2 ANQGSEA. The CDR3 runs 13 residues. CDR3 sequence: CSIPGLGAYEQYF. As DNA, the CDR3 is TGCAGCATACCGGGACTGGGGGCGTACGAGCAGTACTTC.

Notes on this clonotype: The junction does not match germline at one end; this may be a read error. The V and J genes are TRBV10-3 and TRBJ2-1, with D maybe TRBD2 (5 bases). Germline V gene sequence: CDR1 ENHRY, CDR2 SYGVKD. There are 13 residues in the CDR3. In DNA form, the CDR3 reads TGTGACTCCAGGAGAGAGGGCAGCAATGAACAGTTCTTC. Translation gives CDSRREGSNEQFF.

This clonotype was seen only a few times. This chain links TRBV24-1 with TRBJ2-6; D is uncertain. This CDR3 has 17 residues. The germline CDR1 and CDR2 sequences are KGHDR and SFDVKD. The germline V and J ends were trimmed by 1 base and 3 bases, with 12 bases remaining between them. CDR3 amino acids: CATSDLRVGGGANVLTF. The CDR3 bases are TGTGCCACCAGTGATTTAAGGGTTGGCGGTGGGGCCAACGTCCTGACTTTC.

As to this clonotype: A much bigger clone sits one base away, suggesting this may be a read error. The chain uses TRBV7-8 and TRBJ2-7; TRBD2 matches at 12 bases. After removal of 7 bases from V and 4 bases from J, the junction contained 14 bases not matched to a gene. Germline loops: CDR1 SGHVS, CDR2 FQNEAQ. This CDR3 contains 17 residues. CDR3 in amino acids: CASIPSTWTSGKYEQYF. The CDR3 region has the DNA TGTGCCAGCATCCCCTCGACGTGGACTAGCGGGAAATACGAGCAGTACTTC.

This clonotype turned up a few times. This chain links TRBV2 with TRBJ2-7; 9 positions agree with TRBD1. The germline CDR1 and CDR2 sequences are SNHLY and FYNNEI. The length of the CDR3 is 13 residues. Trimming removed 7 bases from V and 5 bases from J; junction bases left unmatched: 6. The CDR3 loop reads CASTSGTGNEQYF. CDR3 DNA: TGTGCCAGCACCAGCGGGACAGGGAACGAGCAGTACTTC.

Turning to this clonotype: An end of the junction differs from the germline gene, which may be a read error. The CDR3 is CNVGNTETFF. For the CDR3, the DNA is TGCAACGTGGGGAACACTGAAACTTTCTTT. The chain couples TRBV29-1 to TRBJ1-1; D is ambiguous. The CDR3 runs to 10 residues. Germline V gives CDR1 SQVTM, CDR2 ANQGSEA.

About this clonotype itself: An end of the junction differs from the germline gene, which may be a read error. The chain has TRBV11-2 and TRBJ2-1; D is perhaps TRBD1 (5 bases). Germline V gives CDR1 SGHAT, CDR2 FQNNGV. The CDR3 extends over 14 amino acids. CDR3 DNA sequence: TGTGCCAGCAGCTTTCAGAGAGAGGACAATGAACAGTTCTTC. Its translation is CASSFQREDNEQFF.

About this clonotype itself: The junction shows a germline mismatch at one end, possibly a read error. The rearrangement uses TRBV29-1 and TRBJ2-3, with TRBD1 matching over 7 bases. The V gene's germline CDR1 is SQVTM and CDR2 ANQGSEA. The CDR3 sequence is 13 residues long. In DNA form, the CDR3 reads TGCAGCGCCGTTGCCTTAGGGACAGAAACGCAGTATTTT. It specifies CSAVALGTETQYF.

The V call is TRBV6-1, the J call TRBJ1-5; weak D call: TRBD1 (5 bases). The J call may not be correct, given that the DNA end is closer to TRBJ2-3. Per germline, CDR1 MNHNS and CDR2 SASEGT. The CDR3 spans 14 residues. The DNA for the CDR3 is TGTGCCAGCAGCGACGCAGGGATCAATCAGCCCCAGTATTTT. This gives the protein CASSDAGINQPQYF.

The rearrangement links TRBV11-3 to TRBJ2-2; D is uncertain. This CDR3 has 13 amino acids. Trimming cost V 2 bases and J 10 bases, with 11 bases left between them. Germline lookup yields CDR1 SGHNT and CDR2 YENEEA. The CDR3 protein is CASSLWIVQELFF. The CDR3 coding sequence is TGTGCCAGCAGCTTATGGATTGTCCAGGAGCTGTTTTTT.

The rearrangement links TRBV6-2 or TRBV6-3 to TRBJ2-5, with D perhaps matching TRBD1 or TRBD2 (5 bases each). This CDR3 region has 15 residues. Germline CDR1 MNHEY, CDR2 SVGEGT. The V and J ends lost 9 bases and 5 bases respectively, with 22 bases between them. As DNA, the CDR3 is TGTGCCAGGGGCCGCTCCGTAGCGCCAGGGGAGACCCAGTACTTC. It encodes CARGRSVAPGETQYF.

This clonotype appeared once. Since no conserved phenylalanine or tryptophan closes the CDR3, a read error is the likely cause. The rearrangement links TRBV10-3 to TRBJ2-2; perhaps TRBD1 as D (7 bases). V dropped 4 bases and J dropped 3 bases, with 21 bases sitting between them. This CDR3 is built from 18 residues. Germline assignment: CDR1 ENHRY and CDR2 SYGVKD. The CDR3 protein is CAISARQGGRTYTGELFL. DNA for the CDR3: TGTGCCATCAGTGCGCGACAGGGAGGCAGGACCTACACCGGGGAGCTGTTTCTT.

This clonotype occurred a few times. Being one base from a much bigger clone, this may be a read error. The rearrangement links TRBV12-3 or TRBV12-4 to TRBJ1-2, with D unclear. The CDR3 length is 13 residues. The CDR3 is CVSSLRTDHGYTF. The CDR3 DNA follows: TGTGTCAGCAGTTTGCGGACCGACCATGGCTACACCTTC.

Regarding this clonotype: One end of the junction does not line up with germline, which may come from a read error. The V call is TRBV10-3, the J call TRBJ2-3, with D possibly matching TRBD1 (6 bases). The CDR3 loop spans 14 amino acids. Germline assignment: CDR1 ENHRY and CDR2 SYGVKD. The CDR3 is CAIRSGTCTDTHYF. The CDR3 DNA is TGTGCCATCAGGTCCGGGACATGCACAGATACGCATTATTTT.

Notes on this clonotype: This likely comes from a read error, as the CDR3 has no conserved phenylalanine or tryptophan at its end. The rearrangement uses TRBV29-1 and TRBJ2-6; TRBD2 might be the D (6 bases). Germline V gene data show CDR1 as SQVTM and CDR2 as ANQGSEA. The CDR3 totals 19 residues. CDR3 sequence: CSVVPVVDIGDSEANVLTL. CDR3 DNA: TGCAGCGTTGTCCCCGTTGTAGACATCGGGGACTCTGAGGCCAACGTCCTGACTCTC.

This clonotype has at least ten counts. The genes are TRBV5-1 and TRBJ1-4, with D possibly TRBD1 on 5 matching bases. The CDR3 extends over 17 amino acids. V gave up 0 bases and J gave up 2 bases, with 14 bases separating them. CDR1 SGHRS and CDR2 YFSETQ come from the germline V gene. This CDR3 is CASSLEGKIGTNEKLFF. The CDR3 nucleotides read TGCGCCAGCAGCTTGGAGGGGAAGATCGGGACTAATGAAAAACTGTTTTTT.

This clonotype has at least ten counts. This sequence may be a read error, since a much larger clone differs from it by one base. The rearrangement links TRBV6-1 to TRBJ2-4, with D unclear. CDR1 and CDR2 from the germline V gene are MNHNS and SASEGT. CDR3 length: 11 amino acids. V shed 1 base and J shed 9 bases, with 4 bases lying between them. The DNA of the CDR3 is TGTGCCAGCAGTGAAGGAGGCATTCAGTACTTC. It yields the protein CASSEGGIQYF.

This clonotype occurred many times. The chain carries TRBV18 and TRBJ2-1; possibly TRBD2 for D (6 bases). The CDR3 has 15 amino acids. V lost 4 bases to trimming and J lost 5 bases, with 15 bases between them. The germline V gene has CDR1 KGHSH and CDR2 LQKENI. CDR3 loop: CASSLSAGENNEQFF. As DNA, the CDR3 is TGTGCCAGCTCACTGTCAGCGGGTGAAAACAATGAGCAGTTCTTC.

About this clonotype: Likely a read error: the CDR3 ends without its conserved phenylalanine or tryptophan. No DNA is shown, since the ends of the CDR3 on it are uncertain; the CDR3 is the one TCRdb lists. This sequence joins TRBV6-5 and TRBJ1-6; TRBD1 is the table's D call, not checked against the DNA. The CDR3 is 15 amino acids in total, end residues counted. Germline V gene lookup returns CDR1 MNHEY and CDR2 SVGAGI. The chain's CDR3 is CASNQPGQGNSSLQS.